A selection of T cell receptor beta chains follows, all from one sample in a study of shared clonotypes between healthy human individuals. Data came from immunoSEQ multiplex PCR; TCRdb stores just in-frame clones and leaves some out. Of about 1,800,000 clones listed, roughly 95% are singletons. Input material: naive CD8+ T cells sorted from blood. The receptors were gathered from a man between 18 and 29 years old in good health. CDR3s include the opening cysteine and the closing phenylalanine or tryptophan. D genes are given only for firm matches. The listing skips clone size in some rows; elsewhere it reads once, few, many or a size class.

size: NA
V: TRBV19
J: TRBJ2-7
D: NA
CDR3: CASSTADSPYEQYF
DNA: TGTGCCAGTAGTACTGCGGACAGTCCCTACGAGCAGTACTTC

size: NA
V: TRBV10-3
J: TRBJ2-1
D: NA
CDR3: CAITSHNNEQFF
DNA: TGTGCCATCACTAGCCATAACAATGAGCAGTTCTTC

size: NA
V: TRBV30
J: TRBJ2-7
D: NA
CDR3: CAWSANYEQYF
DNA: TGTGCCTGGAGTGCCAACTACGAGCAGTACTTC

size: NA
V: TRBV11-2
J: TRBJ2-5
D: NA
CDR3: CASSLELVSQYF
DNA: TGTGCCAGCAGCTTAGAATTGGTTTCGCAGTACTTC

size: NA
V: TRBV15
J: TRBJ1-5
D: NA
CDR3: CATSSRGEGWAQHF
DNA: TGTGCCACCAGCAGCCGTGGGGAAGGTTGGGCCCAGCATTTT

size: NA
V: TRBV4-1
J: TRBJ1-4
D: NA
CDR3: CASSPTFGGISEKLFF
DNA: TGCGCCAGCAGCCCTACCTTCGGGGGTATAAGTGAAAAACTGTTTTTT

size: NA
V: TRBV28
J: TRBJ1-2
D: TRBD1
CDR3: CASSLGTGVGAYGYTF
DNA: TGTGCCAGCAGTTTAGGGACAGGGGTTGGTGCCTATGGCTACACCTTC

size: NA
V: TRBV7-8
J: TRBJ2-7
D: NA
CDR3: CASSLHEEGAGYEQYF
DNA: TGTGCCAGCAGCTTACACGAGGAGGGCGCAGGTTACGAGCAGTACTTC

size: NA
V: TRBV29-1
J: TRBJ2-1
D: NA
CDR3: CSVAWGEQFF
DNA: TGCAGCGTTGCATGGGGTGAGCAGTTCTTC

size: NA
V: TRBV5-6
J: TRBJ2-1
D: NA
CDR3: CASSLGGAYNEQFF
DNA: TGTGCCAGCAGCTTGGGGGGAGCCTACAATGAGCAGTTCTTC

size: NA
V: TRBV11-2
J: TRBJ2-5
D: NA
CDR3: CASGPGNQETQYF
DNA: TGTGCCAGCGGACCTGGGAACCAAGAGACCCAGTACTTC

size: NA
V: TRBV19
J: TRBJ2-1
D: NA
CDR3: CASSTGSGHEQFF
DNA: TGTGCCAGCTCGACGGGATCCGGCCATGAGCAGTTCTTC

size: NA
V: TRBV2
J: TRBJ1-1
D: NA
CDR3: CASSELALTANTEAFF
DNA: TGTGCCAGCAGTGAATTAGCATTGACGGCGAACACTGAAGCTTTCTTT

size: NA
V: TRBV22-1
J: TRBJ2-6
D: NA
CDR3: CPGRNAREQSRANVLTF
DNA: TGTCCTGGGAGGAATGCCCGCGAACAAAGTCGGGCCAACGTCCTGACTTTC

size: once
V: TRBV7-9
J: TRBJ2-7
D: TRBD2
CDR3: CASSLEIPREESNEQYF
DNA: TGTGCCAGCAGCTTAGAGATTCCGCGGGAGGAGTCCAACGAGCAGTACTTC

size: NA
V: TRBV7-9
J: TRBJ2-5
D: NA
CDR3: CASSSPRGETQYF
DNA: TGTGCCAGCAGCTCCCCACGGGGAGAGACCCAGTACTTC

size: NA
V: TRBV7-9
J: TRBJ2-5
D: TRBD1
CDR3: CASSLGTGGQETQYF
DNA: TGTGCCAGCAGCTTAGGGACAGGGGGACAAGAGACCCAGTACTTC

size: NA
V: TRBV29-1
J: TRBJ2-7
D: TRBD1
CDR3: CSVLGQGPYEQYF
DNA: TGCAGCGTTTTAGGACAGGGACCTTACGAGCAGTACTTC

size: once
V: TRBV5-1
J: TRBJ2-7
D: TRBD2
CDR3: CAILGQPGLAGVSFHEQYF
DNA: TGCGCCATCCTGGGACAGCCGGGACTAGCGGGAGTATCTTTCCACGAGCAGTACTTC

size: NA
V: TRBV7-9
J: TRBJ2-2
D: NA
CDR3: CASTFTGELFF
DNA: TGTGCCAGCACCTTTACCGGGGAGCTGTTTTTT

size: NA
V: TRBV7-9
J: TRBJ2-7
D: NA
CDR3: CASSLAGGYYEQYF
DNA: TGTGCCAGCAGCTTAGCGGGAGGTTACTACGAGCAGTACTTC

size: NA
V: TRBV5-6
J: TRBJ2-1
D: TRBD1
CDR3: CASSWAGTGIYNEQFF
DNA: TGTGCCAGCAGCTGGGCCGGGACAGGGATTTACAATGAGCAGTTCTTC

size: NA
V: TRBV5-5
J: TRBJ1-1
D: NA
CDR3: CASSFWLNTEAFF
DNA: TGTGCCAGCAGCTTCTGGCTGAACACTGAAGCTTTCTTT

size: NA
V: TRBV2
J: TRBJ2-3
D: NA
CDR3: CASTDGVSESTDTQYF
DNA: TGTGCCAGCACCGATGGGGTCTCCGAAAGCACAGATACGCAGTATTTT

size: once
V: TRBV30
J: TRBJ1-2
D: NA
CDR3: CAWSPGAGDYYGYTF
DNA: TGTGCCTGGAGCCCCGGGGCAGGAGACTACTATGGCTACACCTTC